The sequence of this T cell receptor (beta chain) was determined in a study of patients and donors after allogeneic stem cell transplantation (dated by TCRdb to 2020 to 2021). Libraries were made using RT-PCR. Sequenced on a NextSeq 550. Clones were called with MiXCR by TCRdb after fastp trimmed the public reads at Q25, and only in-frame beta chains were retained. Here each entry gathers all rows of one CDR3 protein and keeps the most common genes and DNA. Here the sample has 390,000 or so distinct CDR3 sequences; approximately 16% occur a single time. The ten largest clones take up 7% to 7.5% of the sample. This clonotype appeared a few times. What this receptor recognizes is not known. It has no much larger one-base neighbor in the sample; base qualities were not kept. The CDR3 runs 14 residues from the cysteine to the phenylalanine. The kept DNA is CDR3 alone, 42 bases in frame from the first base. V drops 1 base and J drops 1 base, leaving 2 bases in between. Looking up the germline V gene yields CDR1 SGHTA and CDR2 FQGTGA.

The chain is made from TRBV7-3 and TRBJ1-6, with the identity of the D gene unclear. The TCR originated in a human donor who was either an allogeneic HSCT recipient or a stem cell or donor lymphocyte infusion donor (not recorded which). It is not recorded whose cells these are; they may come from a transplant donor. The sequenced sample was blood, either unsorted or a sorted T cell fraction (not recorded which). The CDR3 in this case is CASSLKSYNSPLHF. The DNA is TGTGCCAGCAGCTTAAAATCCTATAATTCACCCCTCCACTTT.